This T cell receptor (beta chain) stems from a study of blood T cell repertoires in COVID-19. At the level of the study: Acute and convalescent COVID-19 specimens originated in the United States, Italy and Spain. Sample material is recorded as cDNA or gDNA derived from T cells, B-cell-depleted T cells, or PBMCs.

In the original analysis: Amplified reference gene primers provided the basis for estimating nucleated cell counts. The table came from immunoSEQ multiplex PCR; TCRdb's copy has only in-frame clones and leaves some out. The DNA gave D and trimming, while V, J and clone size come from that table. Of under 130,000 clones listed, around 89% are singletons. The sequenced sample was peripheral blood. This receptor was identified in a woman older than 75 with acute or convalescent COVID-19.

CDR3 loop: CASSFPGLKAFF. As DNA, the CDR3 is TGTGCCAGCAGCTTCCCGGGTCTAAAAGCTTTCTTT. The chain joins TRBV7-2 to TRBJ1-1; the D is unclear. The CDR3 has 12 amino acids. Deletions cut 3 bases from V and 9 bases from J, with 11 bases between. The germline V gene encodes CDR1 SGHTA and CDR2 FQGNSA.